One T cell receptor (beta chain) is described in this entry. Antigen: not known. This sample stems from a study of T cells after yellow fever vaccination. CDR3 size: 16 residues. Germline assignment: CDR1 ENHRY and CDR2 SYGVKD. V gave up 4 bases and J gave up 2 bases, with 15 bases separating them. Synthesis of TCR cDNA relied on 5'RACE template switching, which attached a universal primer site and UMIs. TCRdb recomputed calls from the 5' RACE reads with MiXCR, one row per CDR3 protein. This table holds 400,000 or so distinct CDR3 sequences, approximately 5.7% found once. Findings and limits, study-wide: In FACS-sorted repertoires, abundant clonotypes from the bulk population could appear as contaminants. Booster samples showed a return of most primary-vaccination clones (about 96% CD4, over 70% CD8).

The chain has TRBV10-3 and TRBJ2-1, with D perhaps TRBD2 (6 bases). The clonotype comes from a man under 40 who received the YFV17D yellow fever vaccine. The sample consisted of PBMCs, taken 5 days after the yellow fever booster vaccination. Here the CDR3 DNA reads TGTGCCATCAGTGGTTCTATCGGGAGAACCTACAATGAGCAGTTCTTC. It translates to CAISGSIGRTYNEQFF.